The TCR beta chain under discussion was sequenced for a study of shared clonotypes between healthy human individuals. Whole-study results and caveats: Depth of sequencing was expected to influence donor clonotype sharing.

This clone was seen just once. Its antigen remains unknown. The germline gives CDR1 MDHEN, CDR2 SYDVKM. This CDR3 is 16 amino acids long. The V and J ends lost 4 bases and 7 bases respectively, with 20 bases between them. Sequencing used immunoSEQ multiplex PCR; TCRdb keeps in-frame clones, though not all of them. This sample has more than 500,000 clones, with approximately 95% found just once. It was CD45RO-negative cells, positively selected for CCR7, that made up naive CD8 cells, with terminally differentiated effector memory CD45RA+ cells excluded. This chain links TRBV28 with TRBJ1-5, with no clear D. The sequence was collected from a woman aged 25 to 39 in good health. The sample taken for sequencing was naive CD8+ T cells sorted from blood. This CDR3 is CASSSPNLRTDQPQHF. CDR3 bases: TGTGCCAGCAGTTCCCCAAACCTCCGGACGGACCAGCCCCAGCATTTT. The full variable domain, its missing parts supplied by reference TRBV28 and TRBJ1-5, is DVKVTQSSRYLVKRTGEKVFLECVQDMDHENMFWYRQDPGLGLRLIYFSYDVKMKEKGDIPEGYSVSREKKERFSLILESASTNQTSMYLCASSSPNLRTDQPQHFGDGTRLSIL.